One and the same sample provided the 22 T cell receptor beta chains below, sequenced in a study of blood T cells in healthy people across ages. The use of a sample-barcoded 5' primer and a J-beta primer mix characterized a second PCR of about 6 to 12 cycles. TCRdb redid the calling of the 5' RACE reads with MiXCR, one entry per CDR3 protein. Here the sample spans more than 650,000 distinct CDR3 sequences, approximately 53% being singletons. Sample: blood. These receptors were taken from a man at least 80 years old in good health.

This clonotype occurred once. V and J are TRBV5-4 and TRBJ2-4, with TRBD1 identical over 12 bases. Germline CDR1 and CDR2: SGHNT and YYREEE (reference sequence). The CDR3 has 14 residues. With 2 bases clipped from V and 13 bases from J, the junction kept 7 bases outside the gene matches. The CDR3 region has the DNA TGTGCCAGCAGCTTCGGGACAGGGGGCTACGTGCAGTACTTC. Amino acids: CASSFGTGGYVQYF. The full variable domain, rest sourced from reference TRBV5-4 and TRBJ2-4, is ETGVTQSPTHLIKTRGQQVTLRCSSQSGHNTVSWYQQALGQGPQFIFQYYREEENGRGNFPPRFSGLQFPNYSSELNVNALELDDSALYLCASSFGTGGYVQYFGAGTRLSVL.

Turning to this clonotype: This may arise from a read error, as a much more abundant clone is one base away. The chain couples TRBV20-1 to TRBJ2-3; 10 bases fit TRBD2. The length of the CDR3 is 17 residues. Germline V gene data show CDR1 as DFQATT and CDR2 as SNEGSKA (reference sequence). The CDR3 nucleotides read TGCAGTGCTAGAGATCCCCGGACTAGCGGACACACAGGTACGCAGTATTTT. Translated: CSARDPRTSGHTGTQYF.

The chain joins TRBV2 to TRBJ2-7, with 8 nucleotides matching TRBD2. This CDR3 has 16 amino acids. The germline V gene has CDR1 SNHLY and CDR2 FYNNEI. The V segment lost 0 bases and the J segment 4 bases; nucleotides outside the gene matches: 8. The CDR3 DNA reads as TGTGCCAGCAGTGAAGCGTCGGGACTAGAATTTTACGAGCAGTACTTC. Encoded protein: CASSEASGLEFYEQYF.

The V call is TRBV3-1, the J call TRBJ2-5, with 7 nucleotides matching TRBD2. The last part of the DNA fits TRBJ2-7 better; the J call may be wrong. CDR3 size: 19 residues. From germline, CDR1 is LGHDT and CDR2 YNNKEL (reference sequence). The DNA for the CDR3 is TGTGCCAGCAGCCAAGAGGCGGGAGAGATACCGGGGCCGACTTACGAGCAGTACTTC. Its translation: CASSQEAGEIPGPTYEQYF.

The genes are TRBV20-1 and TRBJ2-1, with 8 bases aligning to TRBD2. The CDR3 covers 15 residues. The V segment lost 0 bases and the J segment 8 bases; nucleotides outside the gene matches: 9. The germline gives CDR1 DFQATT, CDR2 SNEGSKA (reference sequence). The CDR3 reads CSARDHSGSSHEQFF. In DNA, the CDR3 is TGCAGTGCTAGAGATCACAGCGGGAGTTCCCATGAGCAGTTCTTC.

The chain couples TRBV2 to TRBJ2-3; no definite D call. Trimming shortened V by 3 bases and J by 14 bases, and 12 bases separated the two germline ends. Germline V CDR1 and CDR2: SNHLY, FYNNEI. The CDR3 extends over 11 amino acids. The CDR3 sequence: CASSDDGYAYF. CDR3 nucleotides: TGTGCCAGCAGTGACGATGGATACGCGTATTTT.

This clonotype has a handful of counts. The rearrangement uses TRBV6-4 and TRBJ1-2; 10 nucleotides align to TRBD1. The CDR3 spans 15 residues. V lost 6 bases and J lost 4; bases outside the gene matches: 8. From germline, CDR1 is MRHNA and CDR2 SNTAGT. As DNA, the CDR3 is TGTGCCAGCAGATATGACAGGGGGCTCTCCTATGGCTACACCTTC. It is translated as CASRYDRGLSYGYTF.

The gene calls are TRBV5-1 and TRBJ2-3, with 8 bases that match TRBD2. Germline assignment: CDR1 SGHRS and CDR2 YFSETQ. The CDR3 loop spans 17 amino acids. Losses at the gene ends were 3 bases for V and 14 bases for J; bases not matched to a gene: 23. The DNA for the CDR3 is TGCGCCAGCAGCTCGGAGGGTAACCGCGGGAGGAGGGGATACGCGTATTTT. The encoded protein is CASSSEGNRGRRGYAYF. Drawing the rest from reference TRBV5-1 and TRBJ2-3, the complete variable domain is KAGVTQTPRYLIKTRGQQVTLSCSPISGHRSVSWYQQTPGQGLQFLFEYFSETQRNKGNFPGRFSGRQFSNSRSEMNVSTLELGDSALYLCASSSEGNRGRRGYAYFGPGTRLTVL.

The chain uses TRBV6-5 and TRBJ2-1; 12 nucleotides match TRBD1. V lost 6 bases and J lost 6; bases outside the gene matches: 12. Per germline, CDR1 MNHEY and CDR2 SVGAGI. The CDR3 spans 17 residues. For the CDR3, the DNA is TGTGCCAGCAGGTACCACTCGGGACAGGGGGCTTTCAATGAGCAGTTCTTC. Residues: CASRYHSGQGAFNEQFF.

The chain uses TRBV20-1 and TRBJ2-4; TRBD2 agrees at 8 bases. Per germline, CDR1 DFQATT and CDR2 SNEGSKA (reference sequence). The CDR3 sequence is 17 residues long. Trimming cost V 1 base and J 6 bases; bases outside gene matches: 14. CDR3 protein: CSARAGGGSGLLNIQYF. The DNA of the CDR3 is TGCAGTGCTAGAGCGGGAGGGGGAAGCGGGCTGTTAAACATTCAGTACTTC.

CDR3 DNA sequence: TGTGCCAGCAACCCGACAGGGGTTTATGGCTACACCTTC. Its translation: CASNPTGVYGYTF. The chain recombines TRBV7-2 with TRBJ1-2, with 8 bases lining up with TRBD1. Germline V CDR1 and CDR2: SGHTA, FQGNSA. With V trimmed by 7 bases and J by 5 bases, 6 bases remained unmatched. The CDR3 runs to 13 residues.

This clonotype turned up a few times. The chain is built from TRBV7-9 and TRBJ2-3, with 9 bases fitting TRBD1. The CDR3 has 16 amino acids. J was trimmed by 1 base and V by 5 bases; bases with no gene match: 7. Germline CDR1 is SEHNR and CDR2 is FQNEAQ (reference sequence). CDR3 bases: TGTGCCAGCAGCCCCCTGGACAGGGGCCGCACAGATACGCAGTATTTT. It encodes CASSPLDRGRTDTQYF.

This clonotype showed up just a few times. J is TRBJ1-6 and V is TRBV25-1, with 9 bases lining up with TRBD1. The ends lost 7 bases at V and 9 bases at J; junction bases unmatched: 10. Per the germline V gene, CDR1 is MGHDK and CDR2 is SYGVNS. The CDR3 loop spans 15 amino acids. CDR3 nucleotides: TGTGCCAGCACCATGGGACAGGGCCTATTTTCACCCCTCCACTTT. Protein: CASTMGQGLFSPLHF.

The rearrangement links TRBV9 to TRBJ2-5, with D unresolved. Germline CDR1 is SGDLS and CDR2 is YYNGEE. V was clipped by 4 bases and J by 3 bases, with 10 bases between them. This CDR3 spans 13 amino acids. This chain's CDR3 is CASSPRFEETQYF. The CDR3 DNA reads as TGTGCCAGCAGCCCACGATTCGAAGAGACCCAGTACTTC.

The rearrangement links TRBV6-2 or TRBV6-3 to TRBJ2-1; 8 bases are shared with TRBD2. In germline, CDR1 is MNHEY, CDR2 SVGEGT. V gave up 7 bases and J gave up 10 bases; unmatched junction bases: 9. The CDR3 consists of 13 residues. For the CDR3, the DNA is TGTGCCAGCACCCCGGGAGGGCCACGGGAGCAGTTCTTC. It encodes CASTPGGPREQFF.

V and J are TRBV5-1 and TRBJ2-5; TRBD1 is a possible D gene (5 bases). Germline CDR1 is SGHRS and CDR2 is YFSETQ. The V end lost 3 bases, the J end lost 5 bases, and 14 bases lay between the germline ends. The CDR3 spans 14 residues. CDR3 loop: CASSSSREGETQYF. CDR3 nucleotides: TGCGCCAGCAGCTCCTCCAGGGAAGGGGAGACCCAGTACTTC.

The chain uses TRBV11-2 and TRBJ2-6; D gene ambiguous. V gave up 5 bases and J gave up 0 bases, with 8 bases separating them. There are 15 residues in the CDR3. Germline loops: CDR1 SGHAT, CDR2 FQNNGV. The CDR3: CASSPVHSGANVLTF. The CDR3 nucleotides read TGTGCCAGCAGCCCCGTGCACTCTGGGGCCAACGTCCTGACTTTC.

CDR3 DNA: TGTGCCAGCAGTTACCCCGCAGGGGCAGGGACTGAAGCTTTCTTT. Residues: CASSYPAGAGTEAFF. The gene calls are TRBV6-6 and TRBJ1-1, with D possibly matching TRBD1 (6 bases). Trimming took off 2 bases at V and 5 bases at J, with 15 bases between the two ends. CDR3 length: 15 residues. The V gene's germline CDR1 is MNHNY and CDR2 SVGAGI (reference sequence).

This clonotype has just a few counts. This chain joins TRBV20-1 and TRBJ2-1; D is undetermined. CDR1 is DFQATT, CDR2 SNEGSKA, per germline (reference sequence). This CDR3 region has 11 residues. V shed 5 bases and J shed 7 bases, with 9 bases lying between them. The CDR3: CSAGLGNEQFF. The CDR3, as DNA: TGCAGTGCTGGCTTAGGGAATGAGCAGTTCTTC.

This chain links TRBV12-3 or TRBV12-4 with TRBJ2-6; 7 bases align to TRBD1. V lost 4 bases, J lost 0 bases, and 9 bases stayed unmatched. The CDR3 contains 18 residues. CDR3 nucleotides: TGTGCCAGCAGTTCCCAGACAGGGAGTATCTCTGGGGCCAACGTCCTGACTTTC. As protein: CASSSQTGSISGANVLTF.

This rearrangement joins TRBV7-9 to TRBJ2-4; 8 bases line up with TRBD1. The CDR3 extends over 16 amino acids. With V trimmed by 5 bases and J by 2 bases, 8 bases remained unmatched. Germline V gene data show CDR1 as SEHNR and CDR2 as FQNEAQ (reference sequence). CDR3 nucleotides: TGTGCCAGCAGCCCTCCGACAGGGGCCTCCAAAAACATTCAGTACTTC. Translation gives CASSPPTGASKNIQYF.

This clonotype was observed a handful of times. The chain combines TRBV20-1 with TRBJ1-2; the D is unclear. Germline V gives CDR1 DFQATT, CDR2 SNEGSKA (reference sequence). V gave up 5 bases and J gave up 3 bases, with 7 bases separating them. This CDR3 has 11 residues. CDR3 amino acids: CSAPIDYGYTF. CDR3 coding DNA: TGCAGTGCTCCTATAGACTATGGCTACACCTTC.